The T cell receptor (beta chain) under discussion was sequenced for a study of cytomegalovirus exposure and HLA in healthy donors. Study outcomes and limitations: Associated with cytomegalovirus, according to the listing, were some 180 TCR beta chains. When analyzed later, a missense DCLRE1C variant was found to be linked to TCR beta V- and J-gene trimming. An analysis that came later showed most CMV-associated TCR beta chains appearing HLA-restricted.

The junction had 5 bases not matched to a gene; V was cut back by 6 bases and J by 5 bases. From germline, CDR1 is MDHEN and CDR2 SYDVKM. This CDR3 is built from 13 residues. The PCR employed 60 Vbeta primers together with 13 Jbeta primers. TCRdb's copy holds only in-frame clones and misses some; the assay was immunoSEQ multiplex PCR. This sample has roughly 110,000 clones; about 70% occur once, and the top ten carry about 4.9%. Comment on this clone: Its antigen is not identified.

The source of this sequence is a man aged 25-40 years in good health and CMV-seropositive. Material: PBMCs. The V gene is TRBV28, the J gene TRBJ1-2; the match to TRBD1 covers 8 bases. DNA of the CDR3: TGTGCCAGCAGGCTAGGACAGGGATATGGCTACACCTTC. It translates to CASRLGQGYGYTF.